This is a list of T cell receptor beta chains from one sample in a study of cytomegalovirus exposure and HLA in healthy donors. Here immunoSEQ multiplex PCR was the method, and the copy in TCRdb shows in-frame clones only, minus some. The repertoire consists of roughly 100,000 clones, with around 84% occurring once and the leading ten covering 1.3%. Sequenced sample: PBMCs. These receptors were collected from a man aged 30 to 45 in good health and CMV-seronegative. The CDR3 runs from the conserved cysteine through the conserved F or W. The D gene is left open where the match is weak. Where a row states a size, it is once, few, many or the class of an expanded clone; other rows omit it.

.,TRBD1,TRBV7-2,TRBJ2-7,CASSPRTGAHEQYF,TGTGCCAGCAGCCCTCGGACAGGGGCTCACGAGCAGTACTTC
.,.,TRBV4-3,TRBJ2-7,CASSQDEAGPGDEQYF,TGCGCCAGCAGCCAAGATGAGGCGGGCCCCGGTGACGAGCAGTACTTC
.,.,TRBV5-4,TRBJ2-5,CASSLEQGETQYF,TGTGCCAGCAGCTTGGAACAGGGAGAGACCCAGTACTTC
once,TRBD2,TRBV7-6,TRBJ2-7,CASSIGGLDPNYEQYF,TGTGCCAGCAGCATAGGGGGACTAGATCCCAACTACGAGCAGTACTTC
.,.,TRBV6-5,TRBJ1-1,CASSYGGPRATEAFF,TGTGCCAGCAGTTACGGAGGCCCCCGCGCCACTGAAGCTTTCTTT
few,TRBD1,TRBV7-2,TRBJ2-7,CASRNKQGASDEQYF,TGTGCCAGCAGAAATAAACAGGGGGCTAGCGACGAGCAGTACTTC
.,.,TRBV4-3,TRBJ2-7,CASSPGVGGGSEQYF,TGCGCCAGCAGCCCTGGGGTGGGAGGAGGGAGCGAGCAGTACTTC
few,TRBD2,TRBV19,TRBJ2-7,CASSRAGVGYEQYF,TGTGCCAGTAGTCGAGCGGGAGTAGGCTACGAGCAGTACTTC
.,.,TRBV10-3,TRBJ1-2,CAISESEGVGYGYTF,TGTGCCATCAGTGAGTCGGAAGGGGTCGGGTATGGCTACACCTTC
.,TRBD2,TRBV12-5,TRBJ2-7,CASGLAGALYEQYF,TGTGCTAGTGGCCTAGCGGGGGCCCTCTACGAGCAGTACTTC
.,.,TRBV15,TRBJ1-5,CATSLRGGGGNQPQHF,TGTGCCACCAGCTTAAGGGGCGGTGGGGGCAATCAGCCCCAGCATTTT
.,.,TRBV6-6,TRBJ2-1,CASSYSQRLTYNEQFF,TGTGCCAGCAGTTACTCCCAACGTCTAACCTACAATGAGCAGTTCTTC
.,.,TRBV7-5,TRBJ2-4,CVRSLLGACLAKNIQYF,TGTGTCAGAAGCTTATTGGGGGCGTGCCTAGCCAAAAACATTCAGTACTTC
.,TRBD2,TRBV4-1,TRBJ2-7,CASSQDRLAGGIDYEQYF,TGCGCCAGCAGCCAAGATCGCCTAGCGGGGGGCATAGACTACGAGCAGTACTTC
.,.,TRBV10-3,TRBJ2-5,CAISAEETQYF,TGTGCCATCAGTGCTGAAGAGACCCAGTACTTC
few,.,TRBV7-9,TRBJ1-1,CASSLSDTEAFF,TGTGCCAGCAGCTTGAGTGACACTGAAGCTTTCTTT
.,TRBD2,TRBV6-1,TRBJ2-1,CASSGGEGSGSWSYNEQFF,TGTGCCAGCAGTGGGGGGGAGGGTAGCGGGAGTTGGTCCTACAATGAGCAGTTCTTC
.,TRBD2,TRBV6-1,TRBJ2-5,CASRIAGGPGEQYF,TGTGCCAGCAGGATAGCGGGAGGGCCCGGGGAGCAGTACTTC
.,.,TRBV18,TRBJ1-1,CASSLHGWPNTEAFF,TGTGCCAGCTCACTTCACGGGTGGCCGAACACTGAAGCTTTCTTT
few,.,TRBV5-6,TRBJ2-7,CASSLEPGGSYEQYF,TGTGCCAGCAGCTTGGAGCCAGGCGGGTCCTACGAGCAGTACTTC
.,TRBD1,TRBV5-1,TRBJ1-6,CASSTDGQANSPLHF,TGCGCCAGCAGCACCGACGGACAGGCTAATTCACCCCTCCACTTT
.,.,TRBV10-3,TRBJ2-2,CAISDARTNTGELFF,TGTGCCATCAGTGACGCCAGGACGAACACCGGGGAGCTGTTTTTT
.,.,TRBV6-1,TRBJ1-1,CASQDRNEAFF,TGTGCCAGTCAAGATAGAAACGAAGCTTTCTTT
.,.,TRBV12-5,TRBJ1-1,CASGLDNTEAFF,TGTGCTAGTGGTCTAGATAACACTGAAGCTTTCTTT
.,.,TRBV27,TRBJ2-1,CASSSSRGYNEQFF,TGTGCCAGCAGTTCCTCAAGGGGTTACAATGAGCAGTTCTTC
.,TRBD1,TRBV4-1,TRBJ1-1,CASRQGLLSDTEAFF,TGCGCCAGCCGACAGGGTCTTCTGTCGGACACTGAAGCTTTCTTT
few,.,TRBV7-9,TRBJ2-2,CASSPSPPGTGELFF,TGTGCCAGCAGTCCTTCCCCCCCCGGCACCGGGGAGCTGTTTTTT
.,.,TRBV6-5,TRBJ2-2,CASSYGQISTGELFF,TGTGCCAGCAGTTACGGACAGATTAGCACCGGGGAGCTGTTTTTT
.,.,TRBV6-5,TRBJ1-2,CASSRPGVGAYGYTF,TGTGCCAGTAGTCGCCCAGGGGTGGGGGCCTATGGCTACACCTTC
.,TRBD1,TRBV6-5,TRBJ1-2,CASSYLDRVFYGYTF,TGTGCCAGCAGTTACTTGGACAGGGTATTCTATGGCTACACCTTC
.,TRBD1,TRBV18,TRBJ1-5,CASSLTPAGQGDQPQHF,TGTGCCAGCTCACTAACCCCGGCTGGACAGGGGGATCAGCCCCAGCATTTT
.,.,TRBV13,TRBJ2-2,CASSLATGTKTSGELFF,TGTGCCAGCAGCTTGGCCACCGGGACAAAAACTTCCGGGGAGCTGTTTTTT
.,TRBD1,TRBV5-1,TRBJ2-7,CASRRGQGVYEQYF,TGCGCCAGCAGGAGGGGACAGGGGGTCTACGAGCAGTACTTC
.,.,TRBV5-4,TRBJ1-3,CASSPDRQSSGNTIYF,TGTGCCAGCAGCCCGGATAGACAGAGCTCTGGAAACACCATATATTTT
few,.,TRBV27,TRBJ1-1,CASSLYSPGEMNTEAFF,TGTGCCAGCAGTTTATACTCGCCAGGGGAAATGAACACTGAAGCTTTCTTT
.,.,TRBV7-9,TRBJ1-1,CASSLWGLVAEAFF,TGTGCCAGCAGCTTATGGGGGCTTGTTGCTGAAGCTTTCTTT
.,TRBD1,TRBV7-9,TRBJ1-2,CASSEDRGLTGYTF,TGTGCCAGCAGCGAAGACAGGGGTCTTACTGGCTACACCTTC
.,TRBD2,TRBV6-4,TRBJ2-7,CASSVGLAREQYF,TGTGCCAGCAGCGTGGGACTAGCACGGGAGCAGTACTTC
.,TRBD2,TRBV6-1,TRBJ2-7,CASSLGTSVLEQYF,TGTGCCAGCAGTCTCGGGACTAGCGTCCTCGAGCAGTACTTC